The next 30 T cell receptor beta chains were all read from a single sample in a study of blood T cells in healthy people across ages. Primers used in a second PCR of roughly 6 to 12 cycles were a sample-barcoded 5' primer and a J-beta primer mix. TCRdb recomputed calls from the 5' RACE reads with MiXCR, one row per CDR3 protein. The sample lists about 1.8 million distinct CDR3 sequences; less than 50% were seen once. The sequenced sample was blood. Receptors were obtained from a middle-aged woman in good health.

Of note for this clonotype: The junction departs from germline at one end; a sequencing error may be responsible. The J gene is TRBJ1-5, the V gene TRBV27, with 7 bases identical to TRBD1. This CDR3 has 15 residues. The germline V gene encodes CDR1 MNHEY and CDR2 SMNVEV (reference sequence). CDR3 amino acids: CANSFDQTGNQPQHF. As DNA, the CDR3 is TGTGCCAACAGTTTCGATCAGACAGGGAATCAGCCCCAGCATTTT.

V and J are TRBV9 and TRBJ2-1, with 8 bases fitting TRBD1. The J call may be in error: the DNA end matches TRBJ2-7 better. The CDR3 sequence is 15 residues long. In germline, CDR1 is SGDLS, CDR2 YYNGEE. CDR3 nucleotides: TGTGCCAGCAGCGCCGGACAGGGATTCTACAATGAGCAGTACTTC. The encoded protein is CASSAGQGFYNEQYF.

This clonotype was observed once. The V and J genes are TRBV29-1 and TRBJ1-1, with a tentative D call TRBD1 (5 bases). Deletions cut 3 bases from V and 4 bases from J, with 12 bases between. Germline loops: CDR1 SQVTM, CDR2 ANQGSEA. This CDR3 contains 13 residues. The CDR3, as DNA: TGCAGCGTTGAGGGGTTGGGGCCCACTGAAGCTTTCTTT. This gives the protein CSVEGLGPTEAFF.

V and J are TRBV13 and TRBJ2-5, with D possibly being TRBD1 or TRBD2 (5 bases each). Germline V gene data show CDR1 as PRHDT and CDR2 as FYEKMQ (reference sequence). The CDR3 is 13 residues long. Trimming left V 5 bases short and J 11 bases short, with 18 bases between. CDR3 nucleotides: TGTGCCAGCAGCGGCACCGGGACCCCGGAGCAGTACTTC. This codes for CASSGTGTPEQYF.

This clonotype was found many times. The V call is TRBV7-2, the J call TRBJ2-3, with 8 bases fitting TRBD1. CDR3 length: 15 amino acids. Losses at the gene ends were 4 bases for V and 1 base for J; bases not matched to a gene: 4. Germline CDR1 and CDR2: SGHTA and FQGNSA. The CDR3 reads CASSSRQGRTDTQYF. The DNA for the CDR3 is TGTGCCAGCAGCTCCCGACAGGGGCGCACAGATACGCAGTATTTT.

The gene calls are TRBV28 and TRBJ2-5, with 8 bases lining up with TRBD2. The germline CDR1 and CDR2 sequences are MDHEN and SYDVKM. This CDR3 spans 15 amino acids. The V and J ends lost 4 bases and 2 bases, in that order; junction bases with no gene match: 6. CDR3 in DNA: TGTGCCAGCAGTTCCCCGACTAGCGCACAAGAGACCCAGTACTTC. Translated: CASSSPTSAQETQYF. The variable domain in full, completed from reference TRBV28 and TRBJ2-5, reads DVKVTQSSRYLVKRTGEKVFLECVQDMDHENMFWYRQDPGLGLRLIYFSYDVKMKEKGDIPEGYSVSREKKERFSLILESASTNQTSMYLCASSSPTSAQETQYFGPGTRLLVL.

The chain joins TRBV6-2 or TRBV6-3 to TRBJ1-2, with D possibly being TRBD1 (5 bases). Germline CDR1 MNHEY, CDR2 SVGEGT. The V end lost 6 bases, the J end lost 4 bases, and 12 bases lay between the germline ends. The CDR3 is 13 residues long. The CDR3 sequence: CASSSDGTYGYTF. DNA for the CDR3: TGTGCCAGCAGCTCCGACGGGACCTATGGCTACACCTTC.

The chain combines TRBV18 with TRBJ2-1, with D possibly being TRBD1 (6 bases). V lost 3 bases and J lost 0, with 18 bases in between. Per the germline V gene, CDR1 is KGHSH and CDR2 is LQKENI. This CDR3 region has 18 residues. CDR3 DNA sequence: TGTGCCAGCTCACCCCGCTCACAGGGTCCTAACTCCTACAATGAGCAGTTCTTC. Amino acid sequence: CASSPRSQGPNSYNEQFF.

The rearrangement uses TRBV14 and TRBJ2-5; 10 bases are a match to TRBD2. CDR3 length: 16 amino acids. The germline V gene encodes CDR1 SGHDN and CDR2 FVKESK. The V segment lost 4 bases and the J segment 5 bases; nucleotides outside the gene matches: 10. In DNA form, the CDR3 reads TGTGCCAGCAGCCTCCTCCGAGGACTAGCGGTTGAGACCCAGTACTTC. Amino acids: CASSLLRGLAVETQYF.

The CDR3: CASSFNPASGDFTDTQYF. The CDR3 coding sequence is TGTGCCAGCAGTTTTAATCCAGCTAGCGGAGACTTCACAGATACGCAGTATTTT. The V gene is TRBV12-3 or TRBV12-4, the J gene TRBJ2-3; 7 bases are a match to TRBD2. V lost 3 bases, J lost 2 bases, and 14 bases stayed unmatched. This CDR3 contains 18 residues.

This clonotype was picked up a small number of times. The chain joins TRBV5-1 to TRBJ2-1, with D unclear. The germline V and J ends were trimmed by 0 bases and 6 bases, with 10 bases remaining between them. CDR1 and CDR2 from the germline V gene are SGHRS and YFSETQ. The CDR3 is made up of 14 amino acids. The CDR3 DNA follows: TGCGCCAGCAGCTTGGAGGCGGCGCGCAATGAGCAGTTCTTC. Protein sequence: CASSLEAARNEQFF.

This chain uses TRBV12-3 or TRBV12-4 with TRBJ2-1; 8 nucleotides align to TRBD2. CDR3 length equals 17 residues. Trimming took 5 bases from V and 0 from J; bases not matched to a gene: 9. CDR3 sequence (DNA): TGTGCCAGCAGTCCGGAACTAGCGGCGGGCTCCTACAATGAGCAGTTCTTC. Amino acid sequence: CASSPELAAGSYNEQFF.

The chain combines TRBV2 with TRBJ2-4; tentative D call: TRBD1 (5 bases). Germline V gives CDR1 SNHLY, CDR2 FYNNEI. The CDR3 is 11 amino acids. The ends were cut back, 4 bases at V and 8 bases at J, with 6 bases in the middle. CDR3 sequence reads: CASSGQYIQYF. CDR3 DNA: TGTGCCAGCAGTGGACAGTACATTCAGTACTTC.

The chain combines TRBV20-1 with TRBJ2-6; maybe TRBD2 (7 bases). The germline V and J ends were trimmed by 6 bases and 2 bases, with 8 bases remaining between them. This CDR3 has 13 amino acids. Germline V gene data show CDR1 as DFQATT and CDR2 as SNEGSKA (reference sequence). The CDR3 loop reads CSAGGPGANVLTF. CDR3 DNA: TGCAGTGCCGGGGGGCCTGGGGCCAACGTCCTGACTTTC.

The V and J genes are TRBV29-1 and TRBJ2-7, with 8 bases aligning to TRBD1. The CDR3 consists of 13 residues. J was trimmed by 3 bases and V by 6 bases; bases with no gene match: 7. Germline V gene sequence: CDR1 SQVTM, CDR2 ANQGSEA. Here the CDR3 reads CSVGQDYRYEQYF. CDR3 DNA sequence: TGCAGCGTGGGACAGGACTACCGCTACGAGCAGTACTTC.

As concerns this clonotype: One junction end disagrees with the germline gene, perhaps due to a read error. This chain connects TRBV7-2 to TRBJ2-5, with TRBD2 matching 7 bases. The CDR3 is 15 amino acids. Germline lookup yields CDR1 SGHTA and CDR2 FQGNSA. DNA of the CDR3: TGTGCCAGCTGCTTGGGGACTAACCTCCAAGAGACCCAGTACTTC. Its translation: CASCLGTNLQETQYF.

This clonotype showed up just a few times. Possible read error: a much larger clone is one base away. The chain has TRBV5-1 and TRBJ2-5; either TRBD1 or TRBD2 may fit D (5 bases each). CDR3 size: 14 residues. Germline values: CDR1 SGHRS, CDR2 YFSETQ. The DNA for the CDR3 is TGCGCCAGCAGCGCTTCCGGGACCCAAGGGACCCAGTACTTC. This translates into CASSASGTQGTQYF.

A word on this clonotype: Compared with germline, one end of the junction differs, possibly owing to a read error. The chain joins TRBV4-3 to TRBJ2-7; 7 positions match TRBD1. The CDR3 has 15 residues. Germline V gives CDR1 LGHNA, CDR2 YSLEER. In nucleotides, the CDR3 is TGCACCAGCAGCCAAGCTACAGGGGCCGCCTACGAGCAGTACTTT. Encoded protein: CTSSQATGAAYEQYF.

This chain joins TRBV9 and TRBJ2-1; D possibly matches TRBD1 or TRBD2 (5 bases each). Germline V gene sequence: CDR1 SGDLS, CDR2 YYNGEE. The CDR3 spans 15 residues. Between the trimmed V and J ends, which lost 0 bases and 7 bases, there was a span of 14 bases. The CDR3, as DNA: TGTGCCAGCAGCGTAGAAAGACGAGAGGGGAATGAGCAGTTCTTC. It encodes CASSVERREGNEQFF.

The V and J genes are TRBV9 and TRBJ2-1; 11 bases are a match to TRBD2. CDR1 and CDR2 (germline): SGDLS, YYNGEE. Trimming took 2 bases from V and 4 from J; bases not matched to a gene: 2. The CDR3 contains 15 residues. The CDR3 is CASSVSGGGYNEQFF. As DNA, the CDR3 is TGTGCCAGCAGCGTTAGCGGGGGGGGTTACAATGAGCAGTTCTTC.

The sample holds a few counts of this clonotype. The V call is TRBV11-2, the J call TRBJ2-5; 12 bases map to TRBD2. Germline values: CDR1 SGHAT, CDR2 FQNNGV. This CDR3 region has 17 residues. The trim removed 6 bases at V and 5 bases at J, leaving 13 bases unmatched. For the CDR3, the DNA is TGTGCCAGCAGAGCAACCATAGGACTAGCGGGGTCGGAGACCCAGTACTTC. This codes for CASRATIGLAGSETQYF.

About this clonotype: A read error may produce the germline difference seen at one junction end. The rearrangement links TRBV20-1 to TRBJ2-5; D perhaps matches TRBD2 (6 bases). Looked up from germline, CDR1 is DFQATT and CDR2 is SNEGSKA (reference sequence). The CDR3 runs 15 residues. The CDR3, as DNA: TGCAGTGCTGGAGACCTGACTAGTTTTGGAGAGACCCAGTACTTC. This gives the protein CSAGDLTSFGETQYF.

This rearrangement joins TRBV6-1 to TRBJ2-3; 9 bases match TRBD2. The ends lost 7 bases at V and 2 bases at J; junction bases unmatched: 7. Germline V lookup: CDR1 MNHNS, CDR2 SASEGT. The CDR3 is 15 residues long. The CDR3 DNA follows: TGTGCCAGCACCAAGCGACTAGCGGCCACAGATACGCAGTATTTT. This gives the protein CASTKRLAATDTQYF.

V usage is TRBV5-1 and J usage is TRBJ2-7; D is possibly TRBD1 (6 bases). Germline-derived CDR1 and CDR2 are SGHRS and YFSETQ. The germline V and J ends were trimmed by 2 bases and 6 bases, with 12 bases remaining between them. The CDR3 runs 13 residues. The CDR3 DNA follows: TGCGCCAGCAGCTTTGATTTGGGGGCCGAGCAGTACTTC. Its translation is CASSFDLGAEQYF.

This clonotype has only a few counts. This rearrangement joins TRBV6-2 or TRBV6-3 to TRBJ1-2, with 8 bases identical to TRBD1. Germline V lookup: CDR1 MNHEY, CDR2 SVGEGT. The CDR3 covers 12 residues. Losses at the gene ends were 8 bases for V and 8 bases for J; bases not matched to a gene: 7. For the CDR3, the DNA is TGTGCCAGCTATGGGACAGGAAACGGCTACACCTTC. This translates into CASYGTGNGYTF.

For the CDR3, the DNA is TGTGCCAGCAAACCGGGACAGGTGGACTATGGCTACACCTTC. This encodes CASKPGQVDYGYTF. The chain combines TRBV21-1 with TRBJ1-2; the table calls TRBD1, which could not be checked here. TRBV21-1 represents a pseudogene. CDR3 length: 14 amino acids.

V gene TRBV6-1 combines with J gene TRBJ1-2, with TRBD1 as a possible D gene (6 bases). The CDR3 loop spans 12 amino acids. The V end lost 10 bases, the J end lost 6 bases, and 15 bases lay between the germline ends. Germline V gives CDR1 MNHNS, CDR2 SASEGT. The CDR3 spells CAIRTEGNGYTF. The CDR3 DNA sequence: TGTGCCATTCGGACAGAAGGAAATGGCTACACCTTC.

V gene TRBV7-2 combines with J gene TRBJ1-5; TRBD1 agrees at 10 bases. The CDR3 runs 16 residues. CDR1 is SGHTA and CDR2 is FQGNSA in the germline V gene. After removal of 5 bases from V and 0 bases from J, the junction contained 4 bases not matched to a gene. The CDR3 DNA is TGTGCCAGCAGCGGGACAGGGGCTAGTAGCAATCAGCCCCAGCATTTT. Encoded protein: CASSGTGASSNQPQHF.

This clonotype has more than one count but fewer than ten. The rearrangement links TRBV7-2 to TRBJ2-6; D call uncertain. Trimming stripped 4 bases from V and 4 bases from J, with 14 bases between. The CDR3 consists of 16 residues. From germline, CDR1 is SGHTA and CDR2 FQGNSA. The CDR3 protein is CASSYFIMRGANVLTF. The DNA of the CDR3 is TGTGCCAGCAGCTACTTCATAATGCGCGGGGCCAACGTCCTGACTTTC.

The chain employs TRBV9 and TRBJ2-7; 8 positions agree with TRBD2. V lost 4 bases to trimming and J lost 4 bases; unmatched junction nucleotides: 4. Per germline, CDR1 SGDLS and CDR2 YYNGEE. This CDR3 is built from 13 residues. CDR3 coding DNA: TGTGCCAGCAGCCGGGGGGGGGCTTACGAGCAGTACTTC. Its translation is CASSRGGAYEQYF. Filled out from reference TRBV9 and TRBJ2-7, the complete variable domain reads DSGVTQTPKHLITATGQRVTLRCSPRSGDLSVYWYQQSLDQGLQFLIQYYNGEERAKGNILERFSAQQFPDLHSELNLSSLELGDSALYFCASSRGGAYEQYFGPGTRLTVT.